Following are 19 T cell receptor beta chains from one sample sequenced in a study of T cells in Graves' hyperthyroidism and ophthalmopathy. Amplification yielded TCR beta CDR3 regions, with RNA transcripts as the source. HTBI primers were employed in a first-round RT-PCR of the TCR CDR3. One entry per CDR3 protein results from TCRdb running MiXCR on the multiplex PCR reads. The sample consists of around 340,000 distinct CDR3 sequences, 16% of them appearing once. Source material: blood. These receptors all come from a man aged 25 to 40 with Graves' hyperthyroidism.

The gene calls are TRBV2 and TRBJ2-3; 9 bases match TRBD2. This CDR3 has 14 residues. Germline CDR1 reads SNHLY; CDR2 reads FYNNEI. J lost 4 bases, V lost 6 bases, and 5 bases had no gene match. This CDR3 reads CASRAAGGADTQYF. Written as DNA, the CDR3 is TGTGCCAGCAGGGCGGCGGGGGGGGCAGATACGCAGTATTTT.

This clonotype was recorded at least ten times. This rearrangement joins TRBV3-1 to TRBJ2-7, with D unresolved. The V gene's germline CDR1 is LGHDT and CDR2 YNNKEL (reference sequence). V was pared by 4 bases and J by 5 bases, with 9 bases between. This CDR3 has 12 amino acids. The CDR3 spells CASSPPGDEQYF. The CDR3 DNA sequence: TGTGCCAGCAGCCCTCCGGGTGACGAGCAGTACTTC.

In its sample, this clonotype was seen many times. The chain uses TRBV12-3 or TRBV12-4 and TRBJ1-2; no reliable D call. This CDR3 is built from 12 residues. Trimming left V 3 bases short and J 8 bases short, with 10 bases between. In nucleotides, the CDR3 is TGTGCCAGCAGTTTTAAGGGTGGCGGCTACACCTTC. This encodes CASSFKGGGYTF.

The chain employs TRBV29-1 and TRBJ2-2, with 7 bases fitting TRBD2. V lost 4 bases, J lost 5 bases, and 19 bases stayed unmatched. CDR3 length: 18 residues. CDR1 SQVTM and CDR2 ANQGSEA come from the germline V gene. The chain's CDR3 is CSVVWVVSGGSRTGELFF. Here the CDR3 DNA reads TGCAGCGTTGTTTGGGTTGTTTCCGGCGGGAGCAGGACCGGGGAGCTGTTTTTT.

This clonotype was recorded at least ten times. This rearrangement joins TRBV3-1 to TRBJ1-2; no definite D call. The length of the CDR3 is 13 residues. Germline lookup yields CDR1 LGHDT and CDR2 YNNKEL (reference sequence). With 1 base removed from V and 7 bases from J, the gap between germline ends came to 10 bases. CDR3 residues: CASSQATGSGYTF. Written as DNA, the CDR3 is TGTGCCAGCAGCCAAGCCACCGGGTCTGGCTACACCTTC.

This clonotype was observed a single time. The chain uses TRBV7-2 and TRBJ2-1; 10 nucleotides align to TRBD2. Germline V lookup: CDR1 SGHTA, CDR2 FQGNSA. The V and J ends lost 6 bases and 0 bases, in that order; junction bases with no gene match: 8. The CDR3 totals 17 residues. The CDR3 coding sequence is TGTGCCAGCAGGCTGCTAGCGGGAGCCCTCTCCTACAATGAGCAGTTCTTC. Residues: CASRLLAGALSYNEQFF.

V and J are TRBV6-1 and TRBJ1-1; TRBD1 might be the D (5 bases). The CDR3 extends over 15 amino acids. V was clipped by 6 bases and J by 5 bases, with 19 bases between them. Germline values: CDR1 MNHNS, CDR2 SASEGT. CDR3 protein: CASSHRGGGGTEAFF. The CDR3 DNA follows: TGTGCCAGCAGCCATCGCGGGGGGGGAGGGACTGAAGCTTTCTTT.

The rearrangement links TRBV11-2 to TRBJ1-6; 8 bases agree with TRBD1. The V segment lost 3 bases and the J segment 3 bases; nucleotides outside the gene matches: 16. Germline V CDR1 and CDR2: SGHAT, FQNNGV. The CDR3 contains 20 residues. CDR3 sequence (DNA): TGTGCCAGCAGCTTGATCAGGGGGCGCGTCGGAAGGTTCTATAATTCACCCCTCCACTTT. Its translation is CASSLIRGRVGRFYNSPLHF.

The V and J genes are TRBV24-1 and TRBJ1-2; 9 nucleotides match TRBD1. Germline V CDR1 and CDR2: KGHDR, SFDVKD. The CDR3 runs to 13 residues. The J segment lost 8 bases and the V segment lost 4 bases, leaving 4 bases of the junction unmatched. CDR3 sequence: CATSEGQGRGYTF. CDR3 DNA sequence: TGTGCCACCAGTGAGGGACAGGGCCGGGGCTACACCTTC.

The V and J genes are TRBV5-1 and TRBJ2-7, with D perhaps matching TRBD2 (6 bases). Trimming took 4 bases from V and 5 from J, leaving 19 bases between them. This CDR3 has 15 amino acids. Germline CDR1 SGHRS, CDR2 YFSETQ. The CDR3 protein is CASSPPGRREHEQYF. CDR3 DNA: TGCGCCAGCAGCCCCCCGGGTAGGAGGGAGCACGAGCAGTACTTC.

This clonotype was seen many times. The chain couples TRBV7-9 to TRBJ2-7, with 8 bases that match TRBD2. This CDR3 comprises 12 residues. The germline V gene encodes CDR1 SEHNR and CDR2 FQNEAQ (reference sequence). V was clipped by 7 bases and J by 3 bases; unmatched bases: 2. CDR3: CASTTSGYEQYF. CDR3 in DNA: TGTGCCAGCACCACTAGCGGCTACGAGCAGTACTTC.

In this sample, this clonotype turned up a few times. The rearrangement joins TRBV7-9 to TRBJ2-1; possible D gene TRBD2, 5 bases. V was shortened by 0 bases and J by 5 bases, with 14 bases between the two germline ends. CDR1 and CDR2 (germline): SEHNR, FQNEAQ (reference sequence). The CDR3 is 16 residues long. CDR3 DNA: TGTGCCAGCAGCTTAGCGGGGAGCGGCCCCAACAATGAGCAGTTCTTC. Translating it yields CASSLAGSGPNNEQFF.

In its sample, this clonotype was seen once. This clone may be a read error of a much larger clone one base away. The gene calls are TRBV10-3 and TRBJ1-1, with TRBD1 matching 7 bases. V dropped 4 bases and J dropped 4; count of bases not matched to a gene: 0. The CDR3 sequence is 12 residues long. Germline V gene data show CDR1 as ENHRY and CDR2 as SYGVKD. The CDR3 region is CAISAGGTEAFF. The CDR3 coding sequence is TGTGCCATCAGTGCAGGGGGCACTGAAGCTTTCTTT.

This clonotype was observed many times. The chain combines TRBV12-5 with TRBJ1-5; D not certain. The germline V gene has CDR1 LGHNT and CDR2 FRNRAP. The CDR3 is 14 amino acids. V lost 1 base and J lost 1, with 5 bases in between. The CDR3 DNA follows: TGTGCTAGTGGTTTGGACTGGAGCAATCAGCCCCAGCATTTT. Translated, it gives CASGLDWSNQPQHF.

CDR3 sequence: CASTRGNQETQYF. DNA for the CDR3: TGTGCCAGCACCAGGGGAAATCAAGAGACCCAGTACTTC. The chain uses TRBV13 and TRBJ2-5; TRBD1 is a possible D gene (6 bases). V lost 7 bases and J 2 bases, leaving 11 bases between the germline ends. The CDR3 has 13 amino acids. Germline values: CDR1 PRHDT, CDR2 FYEKMQ (reference sequence).

Only a few counts were recorded for this clonotype. DNA for the CDR3: TGTGCCAGCAGCTTAACGCCCGTAAGGTCCTACAATGAGCAGTTCTTC. Its protein is CASSLTPVRSYNEQFF. V is TRBV7-3 and J is TRBJ2-1; D unresolved. The germline V gene has CDR1 SGHTA and CDR2 FQGTGA. There are 16 residues in the CDR3. V lost 0 bases and J lost 1, with 10 bases in between.

V usage is TRBV13 and J usage is TRBJ1-2; D is perhaps TRBD1 (5 bases). V lost 3 bases and J lost 5, with 13 bases in between. The CDR3 is 14 residues long. CDR1 PRHDT and CDR2 FYEKMQ come from the germline V gene (reference sequence). Here the CDR3 reads CASSLGTSMYGYTF. CDR3 in DNA: TGTGCCAGCAGCTTGGGGACCTCAATGTATGGCTACACCTTC.

This clonotype has more than one count but fewer than ten. The V and J genes are TRBV20-1 and TRBJ2-7; TRBD1 agrees at 10 bases. Trimming removed 6 bases from V and 4 bases from J; junction bases left unmatched: 9. This CDR3 has 14 residues. Per the germline V gene, CDR1 is DFQATT and CDR2 is SNEGSKA (reference sequence). CDR3 loop: CSASPGQGSYEQYF. CDR3 DNA: TGCAGTGCGTCTCCGGGACAGGGGAGTTACGAGCAGTACTTC.

The CDR3 DNA follows: TGCAGCGTTACCGGAGGGGGGACTTCTACGGATGAGCAGTTCTTC. This translates into CSVTGGGTSTDEQFF. The gene calls are TRBV29-1 and TRBJ2-1; D may correspond to TRBD1 or TRBD2 (6 bases each). Germline V gene data show CDR1 as SQVTM and CDR2 as ANQGSEA. The V end was cut by 5 bases, the J end by 8 bases, with 22 bases between. The CDR3 is made up of 15 amino acids.